The T cell receptor beta chain described here comes from a study of human T cells and chemical hapten exposure. TCRdb re-called the RACE reads with MiXCR, one entry per CDR3 protein. This repertoire shows 180,000 or so distinct CDR3 sequences, around 22% found once; its top ten account for over 6.5%. This CDR3 contains 15 residues. Germline V gene lookup returns CDR1 LGHDT and CDR2 YNNKEL (reference sequence). Trimming cost V 0 bases and J 4 bases, with 12 bases left between them. Time point meaning: patch test 1, 2 weeks after DPC sensitization. Indicated treatment: therapeutic diphenylcyclopropenone sensitization with weekly scalp DPC. Points from the study as a whole: Unchanged with DPC sensitization were TCRs above 1 in 1000 frequency.

With respect to this clonotype: No antigen is known for it.

V is TRBV3-1 and J is TRBJ1-1, with D possibly TRBD1 on 5 matching bases. This receptor was obtained from a woman aged 45-59 years with alopecia areata. Some clones in this sample may be carry-over from other donors' samples. Specimen: whole blood, collected in connection with sensitization to the hapten diphenylcyclopropenone (DPC). CDR3 sequence (DNA): TGTGCCAGCAGCCAAGATGGAAGGGGCCCCACTGAAGCTTTCTTT. Translated: CASSQDGRGPTEAFF.